The clone carrying this T cell receptor beta chain was picked up one time. The data are from a study of blood T cell repertoires in COVID-19. At the level of the study: Specimens from acute and convalescent COVID-19 originated in the United States, Italy and Spain. PBMCs, B-cell-depleted T cells, or T cells were the source of the cDNA or gDNA that made up the material.

During active infection, Seattle patients enrolled and were then monitored through disease. This CDR3 spans 14 amino acids. J lost 6 bases, V lost 0 bases, and 0 bases had no gene match. Germline V gene data show CDR1 as MNHEY and CDR2 as SMNVEV (reference sequence). Study processing details: Scientists estimated how many nucleated cells there were by amplifying reference gene primers. Repertoires were generated with immunoSEQ multiplex PCR, while TCRdb's copy carries only in-frame clones and drops some. The DNA gave D and trimming, while V, J and clone size come from that table. Among roughly 30,000 clones listed, 88% were seen once.

Sequenced material: peripheral blood. The chain links TRBV27 to TRBJ2-1; TRBD1 matches at 9 bases. This clonotype was obtained from a man between 60 and 70 years old with COVID-19, enrolled during active disease. The CDR3 DNA reads TGTGCCAGCAGTTTATCGGGACAGGGCAATGAGCAGTTCTTC. Protein sequence: CASSLSGQGNEQFF.